These 7 T cell receptor beta chains share one sample of origin, sequenced in a study of T-cell reconstitution after alpha-beta-depleted transplantation in children. Preparation of the TCRbeta library involved a method that used unique molecular identifiers. TCRdb processed the PCR reads anew with MiXCR; each CDR3 protein has one entry. The repertoire holds about a million distinct CDR3 sequences, with under 30% as singletons. The sequenced sample was PBMCs, mostly from graft donor cells, obtained 360 days after TCRalphabeta/CD19-depleted stem cell transplant. Receptors were obtained from a boy younger than two who had a stem cell transplant for SCID, so the T cells may come from the graft donor.

V and J are TRBV5-1 and TRBJ2-1; 10 nucleotides align to TRBD1. CDR3 size: 16 residues. Per germline, CDR1 SGHRS and CDR2 YFSETQ. V trimming: 1 base; J trimming: 4 bases; junction bases outside the gene matches: 5. In DNA, the CDR3 is TGCGCCAGCAGCTTGTATCCGGGACAGGGGTACAATGAGCAGTTCTTC. Translating gives CASSLYPGQGYNEQFF.

This clonotype was detected a few times. CDR3 sequence (DNA): TGCGCCAGCAGCTTTCCCAGGACTTCCACCTACGAGCAGTACTTC. It codes for CASSFPRTSTYEQYF. This chain uses TRBV5-1 with TRBJ2-7; tentative D call: TRBD2 (5 bases). Germline loops: CDR1 SGHRS, CDR2 YFSETQ. There are 15 residues in the CDR3. V gave up 2 bases and J gave up 2 bases, with 14 bases separating them. The complete variable domain, with remaining parts taken from reference TRBV5-1 and TRBJ2-7, reads KAGVTQTPRYLIKTRGQQVTLSCSPISGHRSVSWYQQTPGQGLQFLFEYFSETQRNKGNFPGRFSGRQFSNSRSEMNVSTLELGDSALYLCASSFPRTSTYEQYFGPGTRLTVT.

This clonotype was found many times. The genes are TRBV11-2 and TRBJ2-5; maybe TRBD2 (5 bases). Trimming stripped 1 base from V and 5 bases from J, with 11 bases between. Germline V gene sequence: CDR1 SGHAT, CDR2 FQNNGV. CDR3 length: 14 amino acids. CDR3 DNA: TGTGCCAGCAGCTTAGTTCGGGGTGGTGAGACCCAGTACTTC. Protein product: CASSLVRGGETQYF. Using reference TRBV11-2 and TRBJ2-5 for the parts outside the CDR3, the full variable domain is EAGVAQSPRYKIIEKRQSVAFWCNPISGHATLYWYQQILGQGPKLLIQFQNNGVVDDSQLPKDRFSAERLKGVDSTLKIQPAKLEDSAVYLCASSLVRGGETQYFGPGTRLLVL.

V is TRBV5-1 and J is TRBJ2-2, with TRBD2 as a possible D gene (7 bases). The CDR3 length is 17 residues. V lost 0 bases, J lost 2 bases, and 14 bases lay in between. The germline CDR1 and CDR2 sequences are SGHRS and YFSETQ. The CDR3 reads CASSLVGGLPNTGELFF. DNA for the CDR3: TGCGCCAGCAGCTTGGTCGGGGGGCTTCCCAACACCGGGGAGCTGTTTTTT.

The chain recombines TRBV10-3 with TRBJ2-7; 9 bases are a match to TRBD1. J gave up 1 base and V 2 bases, and 6 bases lay outside the gene matches. This CDR3 contains 16 residues. Germline CDR1 reads ENHRY; CDR2 reads SYGVKD. The CDR3 is CAISERDRDISYEQYF. Written as DNA, the CDR3 is TGTGCCATCAGTGAGAGGGACAGGGATATATCCTACGAGCAGTACTTC.

The gene calls are TRBV24-1 and TRBJ2-5, with D uncertain. CDR3 length: 11 amino acids. Looked up from germline, CDR1 is KGHDR and CDR2 is SFDVKD. Deletions cut 4 bases from V and 7 bases from J, with 6 bases between. CDR3 DNA: TGTGCCACCAGTGACCGTAGGACCCAGTACTTC. This translates into CATSDRRTQYF.

This clonotype appeared many times. The genes are TRBV7-6 and TRBJ2-1, with TRBD1 as a possible D gene (5 bases). CDR3 length equals 15 residues. Looked up from germline, CDR1 is SGHVS and CDR2 is FNYEAQ. V was pared by 4 bases and J by 3 bases, with 13 bases between. CDR3 nucleotide sequence: TGTGCCAGCAGCTCCCTTCCTAGGGGCTACAATGAGCAGTTCTTC. Residues: CASSSLPRGYNEQFF. The full variable domain, rest sourced from reference TRBV7-6 and TRBJ2-1, is GAGVSQSPRYKVTKRGQDVALRCDPISGHVSLYWYRQALGQGPEFLTYFNYEAQQDKSGLPNDRFSAERPEGSISTLTIQRTEQRDSAMYRCASSSLPRGYNEQFFGPGTRLTVL.